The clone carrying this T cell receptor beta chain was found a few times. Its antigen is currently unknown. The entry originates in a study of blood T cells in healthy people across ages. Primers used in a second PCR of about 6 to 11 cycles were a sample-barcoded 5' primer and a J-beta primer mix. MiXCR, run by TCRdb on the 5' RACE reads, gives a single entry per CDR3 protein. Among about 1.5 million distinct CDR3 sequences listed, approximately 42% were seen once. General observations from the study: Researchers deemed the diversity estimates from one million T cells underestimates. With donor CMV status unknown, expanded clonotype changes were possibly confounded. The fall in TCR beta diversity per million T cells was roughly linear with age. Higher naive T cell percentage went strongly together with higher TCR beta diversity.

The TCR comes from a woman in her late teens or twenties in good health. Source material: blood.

The CDR3 sequence: CASTRSEDSPLHF. For the CDR3, the DNA is TGCGCCAGCACCCGCAGTGAAGATTCACCCCTCCACTTT. The rearrangement joins TRBV5-1 to TRBJ1-6; D gene uncertain. Germline V gene sequence: CDR1 SGHRS, CDR2 YFSETQ. This CDR3 contains 13 residues. V was trimmed by 6 bases and J by 8 bases, leaving 12 bases between them.